A single TCR beta chain is shown here with its context. Germline CDR1 KGHSH, CDR2 LQKENI. The ends lost 4 bases at V and 3 bases at J; junction bases unmatched: 1. The CDR3 has 14 residues. The data originate from a study of blood T cell repertoires in COVID-19. Study in general: Collection of acute and convalescent COVID-19 samples took place in the United States, Italy and Spain. T cells, B-cell-depleted T cells, or PBMCs provided the cDNA or gDNA that served as material.

Clones were sequenced by immunoSEQ multiplex PCR, and TCRdb holds only the in-frame ones, with some missing. The top ten hold around 8.9% of the sample, which has approximately 230,000 clones, about 80% seen once. V and J are TRBV18 and TRBJ1-4; 8 bases match TRBD1. Specimen: peripheral blood. This receptor was taken from an elderly man with acute or convalescent COVID-19. This CDR3 reads CASSRTGSNEKLFF. The DNA for the CDR3 is TGTGCCAGCTCACGGACAGGGTCTAATGAAAAACTGTTTTTT.